A single sample is the source of the 20 T cell receptor beta chains below, sequenced in a study of T cell responses to AZD1222 COVID-19 vaccine (dated by TCRdb to the early 2020s). The sample's time point label is to be understood as: baseline before first vaccination. Reading the label with the study, this specimen's treatment or condition is: meningococcal conjugate vaccine given as trial control. Library preparation was by the immunoSEQ multiplex PCR assay. Held by TCRdb, this immuneACCESS table contains in-frame sequences only and omits some clones. Under half of the omission traces to an unresolved V gene where checked; the cause of the rest is unknown. The sample table records about 110,000 clones; over 85% of these occur just once. The ten largest clones take up around 3.3% of the sample. This specimen was peripheral blood, taken on day 0 of MenACWY control vaccination. The receptors were sampled from an adult in good health.

V and J are TRBV2 and TRBJ1-3; unclear D gene. Between the trimmed V and J ends, which lost 1 base and 6 bases, there was a span of 19 bases. The length of the CDR3 is 17 residues. Germline CDR1 and CDR2: SNHLY and FYNNEI. CDR3 DNA: TGTGCCAGCAGTGAAGATGAGTCTGCCACCGCGAAAAACACCATATATTTT. It specifies CASSEDESATAKNTIYF.

The chain couples TRBV18 to TRBJ1-4, with unresolved D. Germline V CDR1 and CDR2: KGHSH, LQKENI. V was pared by 0 bases and J by 4 bases, with 9 bases between. The length of the CDR3 is 15 residues. This CDR3 reads CASSPPARRNEKLFF. For the CDR3, the DNA is TGTGCCAGCTCACCACCGGCCCGCCGTAATGAAAAACTGTTTTTT.

The chain is built from TRBV29-1 and TRBJ2-1, with D perhaps TRBD2 (7 bases). Germline V CDR1 and CDR2: SQVTM, ANQGSEA. V was cut by 6 bases and J by 3 bases, with 12 bases left in between. The CDR3 has 13 amino acids. The CDR3 region is CSVGGGHYNEQFF. CDR3 sequence (DNA): TGCAGCGTAGGCGGGGGACACTACAATGAGCAGTTCTTC.

The CDR3 is CASSYSEGENGYTF. The CDR3 region has the DNA TGTGCCAGCAGTTACTCGGAAGGGGAGAATGGCTACACCTTC. V is TRBV6-6 and J is TRBJ1-2; maybe TRBD1 (5 bases). The CDR3 consists of 14 residues. Trimming cost V 0 bases and J 6 bases, with 11 bases left between them. The germline V gene has CDR1 MNHNY and CDR2 SVGAGI (reference sequence).

The chain is built from TRBV5-1 and TRBJ2-2; D not certain. Germline V gene sequence: CDR1 SGHRS, CDR2 YFSETQ. This CDR3 spans 15 amino acids. Trimming removed 3 bases at V and 2 bases at J, with 11 bases between. CDR3: CASSSMSLNTGELFF. The CDR3 DNA sequence: TGCGCCAGCAGCTCGATGAGCTTAAACACCGGGGAGCTGTTTTTT.

J is TRBJ1-1 and V is TRBV6-6; 7 bases fit TRBD1. V gave up 5 bases and J gave up 7 bases; unmatched junction bases: 10. The CDR3 extends over 14 amino acids. Germline CDR1 reads MNHNY; CDR2 reads SVGAGI (reference sequence). CDR3 region: CASSIRQGGDEAFF. CDR3 coding DNA: TGTGCCAGCAGTATCCGACAGGGCGGGGATGAAGCTTTCTTT.

This clone was picked up one time. The chain recombines TRBV5-1 with TRBJ1-5, with unresolved D. Between the trimmed V and J ends, which lost 0 bases and 8 bases, there was a span of 15 bases. Germline loops: CDR1 SGHRS, CDR2 YFSETQ. The CDR3 extends over 15 amino acids. CDR3 in amino acids: CASSLGFETGEPQHF. The CDR3 nucleotides read TGCGCCAGCAGCTTGGGGTTTGAAACGGGTGAGCCCCAGCATTTT.

The gene calls are TRBV11-2 and TRBJ2-6; D could derive from TRBD1 or TRBD2 (5 bases each). The germline CDR1 and CDR2 sequences are SGHAT and FQNNGV. This CDR3 has 14 residues. With 3 bases removed from V and 7 bases from J, the gap between germline ends came to 10 bases. CDR3 bases: TGTGCCAGCAGCTTGGGACCTGCCGCCAACGTCCTGACTTTC. Amino acids: CASSLGPAANVLTF.

V gene TRBV6-5 combines with J gene TRBJ1-1; unclear D gene. Looked up from germline, CDR1 is MNHEY and CDR2 is SVGAGI. CDR3 length equals 13 residues. V lost 6 bases to trimming and J lost 4 bases, with 12 bases between them. The CDR3 DNA reads TGTGCCAGCAGGAAAGGATTCGGCACTGAAGCTTTCTTT. Translating it yields CASRKGFGTEAFF.

The rearrangement uses TRBV18 and TRBJ2-7, with D possibly being TRBD2 (6 bases). Germline V gives CDR1 KGHSH, CDR2 LQKENI. V was clipped by 3 bases and J by 6 bases, with 9 bases between them. The CDR3 is made up of 12 amino acids. Here the CDR3 DNA reads TGTGCCAGCTCACCGGCGGGGCGCGAGCAGTACTTC. Translated, it gives CASSPAGREQYF. Using reference TRBV18 and TRBJ2-7 for the parts outside the CDR3, the full variable domain is NAGVMQNPRHLVRRRGQEARLRCSPMKGHSHVYWYRQLPEEGLKFMVYLQKENIIDESGMPKERFSAEFPKEGPSILRIQQVVRGDSAAYFCASSPAGREQYFGPGTRLTVT.

The gene calls are TRBV10-1 and TRBJ1-2, with 8 bases matching TRBD1. Trimming removed 6 bases from V and 4 bases from J; junction bases left unmatched: 7. Germline CDR1 reads WNHNN; CDR2 reads SYGVQD (reference sequence). The CDR3 sequence is 14 residues long. The CDR3 coding sequence is TGCGCCAGCAGCCCGGGACAGGAGGGCTATGGCTACACCTTC. It codes for CASSPGQEGYGYTF.

The V and J genes are TRBV7-9 and TRBJ2-7; TRBD2 is a possible D gene (7 bases). Germline V gene data show CDR1 as SEHNR and CDR2 as FQNEAQ (reference sequence). The CDR3 sequence is 14 residues long. Deletions cut 5 bases from V and 2 bases from J, with 13 bases between. CDR3 amino acids: CASSQAGGPYEQYF. CDR3 DNA sequence: TGTGCCAGCAGCCAAGCCGGGGGGCCCTACGAGCAGTACTTC.

The V call is TRBV6-5, the J call TRBJ1-6; D is undetermined. With 0 bases removed from V and 8 bases from J, the gap between germline ends came to 8 bases. Germline V gene data show CDR1 as MNHEY and CDR2 as SVGAGI. CDR3 length: 14 amino acids. CDR3 in amino acids: CASSYSRVDSPLHF. The CDR3 nucleotides are TGTGCCAGCAGTTACTCAAGGGTGGATTCACCCCTCCACTTT.

The chain is built from TRBV5-1 and TRBJ1-1; a possible D gene is TRBD1 (5 bases). V was cut by 3 bases and J by 5 bases, with 20 bases left in between. The CDR3 totals 16 residues. The germline V gene has CDR1 SGHRS and CDR2 YFSETQ. The CDR3 nucleotides read TGCGCCAGCAGCTCCACCTCCATTTTCAGGGAGACTGAAGCTTTCTTT. Its protein product is CASSSTSIFRETEAFF.

This clone was observed a few times. This chain joins TRBV9 and TRBJ2-1, with 8 bases aligning to TRBD2. V trimming: 3 bases; J trimming: 0 bases; junction bases outside the gene matches: 2. Germline V gives CDR1 SGDLS, CDR2 YYNGEE. The CDR3 consists of 15 residues. Here the CDR3 DNA reads TGTGCCAGCAGCGGCGGGGGGAGCTCCTACAATGAGCAGTTCTTC. Residues: CASSGGGSSYNEQFF.

This clone appeared once. The chain combines TRBV7-2 with TRBJ2-5, with D perhaps matching TRBD1 or TRBD2 (6 bases each). The CDR3 is 15 residues long. The germline CDR1 and CDR2 sequences are SGHTA and FQGNSA. Deletions cut 5 bases from V and 3 bases from J, with 16 bases between. CDR3 amino acids: CASSLEGDFEETQYF. The DNA for the CDR3 is TGTGCCAGCAGCCTAGAGGGGGACTTCGAAGAGACCCAGTACTTC.

The rearrangement joins TRBV4-1 to TRBJ1-4; unclear D gene. The CDR3 consists of 15 residues. The V end lost 4 bases, the J end lost 4 bases, and 13 bases lay between the germline ends. The germline CDR1 and CDR2 sequences are MGHRA and YSYEKL. The CDR3: CASSRAVTDNEKLFF. The CDR3 DNA reads TGCGCCAGCAGCCGAGCCGTTACAGATAATGAAAAACTGTTTTTT.

This chain connects TRBV27 to TRBJ1-5, with 8 bases identical to TRBD1. Germline CDR1 reads MNHEY; CDR2 reads SMNVEV (reference sequence). Losses at the gene ends were 5 bases for V and 5 bases for J; bases not matched to a gene: 14. This CDR3 comprises 17 residues. The CDR3 spells CASSPDSGRGLHQPQHF. CDR3 coding DNA: TGTGCCAGCAGTCCTGATTCGGGCAGGGGGCTTCATCAGCCCCAGCATTTT.

CDR3: CASSLGTSNQPQHF. DNA of the CDR3: TGTGCCAGCAGCTTAGGTACTAGCAATCAGCCCCAGCATTTT. This chain links TRBV11-2 with TRBJ1-5; D gene ambiguous. Per the germline V gene, CDR1 is SGHAT and CDR2 is FQNNGV. This CDR3 is built from 14 residues. The V end was cut by 1 base, the J end by 0 bases, with 4 bases between. Variable domain in full (rest from reference TRBV11-2 and TRBJ1-5): EAGVAQSPRYKIIEKRQSVAFWCNPISGHATLYWYQQILGQGPKLLIQFQNNGVVDDSQLPKDRFSAERLKGVDSTLKIQPAKLEDSAVYLCASSLGTSNQPQHFGDGTRLSIL.

The rearrangement joins TRBV3-1 (or the pseudogene TRBV3-2) to TRBJ2-7; 8 nucleotides agree with TRBD1. This CDR3 is 14 amino acids long. V shed 4 bases, J shed 3 bases, and the junction held 5 bases outside the gene matches. Germline V lookup: CDR1 LGHDT, CDR2 YNNKEL (reference sequence). The CDR3 bases are TGTGCCAGCAGCCCCGGACAGGGTCACTACGAGCAGTACTTC. This translates into CASSPGQGHYEQYF.